The 28 T cell receptor beta chains below all came from one sample that was sequenced in a study of blood T cell repertoires in COVID-19. Here immunoSEQ multiplex PCR was the method, and the copy in TCRdb shows in-frame clones only, minus some. Of 200,000 or so clones in the sample, under 90% are singletons; the top ten hold about 1.8%. Sequencing was done on a sample of PBMCs or T cells enriched from blood (not recorded which). These receptors were taken from a man aged 55 to 70 who had recovered from COVID-19.

The rearrangement joins TRBV6-5 to TRBJ2-7; the match to TRBD1 covers 9 bases. V lost 6 bases and J lost 3; bases outside the gene matches: 9. Germline V gives CDR1 MNHEY, CDR2 SVGAGI. CDR3 length: 15 amino acids. CDR3 residues: CASRTNRGLDYEQYF. The CDR3 nucleotides read TGTGCCAGCAGAACCAACAGGGGGCTCGACTACGAGCAGTACTTC.

J is TRBJ2-3 and V is TRBV7-2; 7 nucleotides agree with TRBD1. Losses at the gene ends were 6 bases for V and 1 base for J; bases not matched to a gene: 7. Germline CDR1 and CDR2: SGHTA and FQGNSA. The CDR3 runs 15 residues. CDR3 nucleotide sequence: TGTGCCAGCAGAACCAGGACAGGAGGCACAGATACGCAGTATTTT. It encodes CASRTRTGGTDTQYF.

The genes are TRBV19 and TRBJ1-5, with D possibly TRBD1 on 6 matching bases. This CDR3 region has 15 residues. Germline V gives CDR1 LNHDA, CDR2 SQIVND (reference sequence). The V and J ends lost 3 bases and 4 bases respectively, with 13 bases between them. Written as DNA, the CDR3 is TGTGCCAGTAGTATCCTACGGGACAAAAATCAGCCCCAGCATTTT. It encodes CASSILRDKNQPQHF.

V and J are TRBV7-9 and TRBJ1-5; D unclear. The CDR3 extends over 14 amino acids. V was cut by 1 base and J by 3 bases, with 7 bases left in between. The germline CDR1 and CDR2 sequences are SEHNR and FQNEAQ (reference sequence). CDR3 DNA: TGTGCCAGCAGCTTAGGGTCTAACAATCAGCCCCAGCATTTT. Translation: CASSLGSNNQPQHF.

In DNA, the CDR3 is TGCGCCAGCAGCCAAGTGGCAGGCACAGATACGCAGTATTTT. Encoded protein: CASSQVAGTDTQYF. The chain has TRBV4-3 and TRBJ2-3; D remains unclear. V lost 1 base to trimming and J lost 1 base, with 6 bases between them. This CDR3 has 14 residues. In germline, CDR1 is LGHNA, CDR2 YSLEER.

This rearrangement joins TRBV4-3 to TRBJ1-1; D not resolved. Germline V gene lookup returns CDR1 LGHNA and CDR2 YSLEER. Trimming stripped 2 bases from V and 7 bases from J, with 11 bases between. The CDR3 is made up of 13 amino acids. CDR3: CASSQFGLFEAFF. The CDR3 nucleotides read TGCGCCAGCAGCCAATTCGGACTTTTTGAAGCTTTCTTT.

The chain couples TRBV29-1 to TRBJ1-2; D ambiguous. Germline V gives CDR1 SQVTM, CDR2 ANQGSEA. This CDR3 is built from 12 residues. V lost 7 bases and J lost 7, with 16 bases in between. The CDR3 DNA sequence: TGCAGCGCCTCCTTTCTAGGCGGTGGCTACACCTTC. Translating gives CSASFLGGGYTF.

The genes are TRBV5-4 and TRBJ2-2, with 8 bases matching TRBD1. CDR1 and CDR2 from the germline V gene are SGHNT and YYREEE (reference sequence). CDR3 size: 16 residues. The V and J ends lost 6 bases and 4 bases, in that order; junction bases with no gene match: 11. As DNA, the CDR3 is TGTGCCAGCACCACTTGGGGGACAGGTTTCACCGGGGAGCTGTTTTTT. As protein: CASTTWGTGFTGELFF.

In DNA, the CDR3 is TGTGCCAGCAGCAATAGAGGGACAACCCAAGAGACCCAGTACTTC. Translation: CASSNRGTTQETQYF. The chain uses TRBV11-2 and TRBJ2-5; weak D call: TRBD1 (6 bases). V was clipped by 5 bases and J by 1 base, with 14 bases between them. The V gene's germline CDR1 is SGHAT and CDR2 FQNNGV. The CDR3 is 15 amino acids.

This chain connects TRBV5-1 to TRBJ1-5; TRBD1 matches 8 bases. Germline V lookup: CDR1 SGHRS, CDR2 YFSETQ. The CDR3 runs to 15 residues. Trimming took 0 bases from V and 3 from J; bases not matched to a gene: 2. The chain's CDR3 is CASSLGQGINQPQHF. CDR3 coding DNA: TGCGCCAGCAGCTTGGGACAGGGGATCAATCAGCCCCAGCATTTT.

V and J are TRBV5-6 and TRBJ2-2, with D possibly TRBD1 on 6 matching bases. V dropped 0 bases and J dropped 5 bases, with 11 bases sitting between them. Germline CDR1 SGHDT, CDR2 YYEEEE. The CDR3 has 15 amino acids. CDR3 sequence (DNA): TGTGCCAGCAGCTTGGCAGACAGGCTTACCGGGGAGCTGTTTTTT. This sequence encodes CASSLADRLTGELFF.

J is TRBJ2-3 and V is TRBV2; 11 bases align to TRBD1. V was clipped by 8 bases and J by 7 bases; unmatched bases: 11. The CDR3 totals 15 residues. Germline V lookup: CDR1 SNHLY, CDR2 FYNNEI. As DNA, the CDR3 is TGTGCCAGCGAGGGGACAGGGGGAAAGGGGAATACGCAGTATTTT. It yields the protein CASEGTGGKGNTQYF.

The chain couples TRBV5-1 to TRBJ2-2; 8 nucleotides align to TRBD1. The germline gives CDR1 SGHRS, CDR2 YFSETQ. With 2 bases clipped from V and 1 base from J, the junction kept 4 bases outside the gene matches. This CDR3 contains 16 residues. The DNA of the CDR3 is TGCGCCAGCAGCTTCGATGGGACAGGGAACACCGGGGAGCTGTTTTTT. It yields the protein CASSFDGTGNTGELFF.

The rearrangement joins TRBV11-2 to TRBJ2-3; D ambiguous. With 5 bases removed from V and 4 bases from J, the gap between germline ends came to 13 bases. CDR3 length equals 14 residues. From germline, CDR1 is SGHAT and CDR2 FQNNGV. CDR3 bases: TGTGCCAGCAGCCTGGCAAAAAAAGCAGATACGCAGTATTTT. Residues: CASSLAKKADTQYF.

The gene calls are TRBV23-1 and TRBJ1-5; D might be TRBD1 (5 bases). TRBV23-1 is noted as an ORF with a role that remains uncertain. V was trimmed by 2 bases and J by 1 base, leaving 12 bases between them. This CDR3 spans 16 amino acids. The CDR3 DNA sequence: TGCGCCAGCAGTCAAACCAGGGAACGGAGCAATCAGCCCCAGCATTTT. Amino acids: CASSQTRERSNQPQHF.

In this sample, this clone turned up once. V gene TRBV9 combines with J gene TRBJ1-1, with D unclear. Germline V gene sequence: CDR1 SGDLS, CDR2 YYNGEE. Trimming took 3 bases from V and 3 from J, leaving 9 bases between them. This CDR3 region has 13 residues. The CDR3 spells CASSESSYTEAFF. The DNA for the CDR3 is TGTGCCAGCAGCGAGAGCTCCTACACTGAAGCTTTCTTT.

This rearrangement joins TRBV10-1 to TRBJ2-2; D not certain. The V end lost 3 bases, the J end lost 6 bases, and 14 bases lay between the germline ends. Germline V gives CDR1 WNHNN, CDR2 SYGVQD (reference sequence). This CDR3 contains 15 residues. CDR3 sequence (DNA): TGCGCCAGCAGTGACAGGTCACAGCCGGCCGGGGAGCTGTTTTTT. Its protein product is CASSDRSQPAGELFF.

J is TRBJ1-1 and V is TRBV4-1; D unclear. The CDR3 is made up of 19 amino acids. Germline lookup yields CDR1 MGHRA and CDR2 YSYEKL. V lost 0 bases and J lost 4, with 24 bases in between. The CDR3 sequence: CASSQDLLYGRRGLTEAFF. The CDR3 coding sequence is TGCGCCAGCAGCCAAGATCTACTTTATGGGCGCCGGGGTCTCACTGAAGCTTTCTTT.

This chain links TRBV6-5 with TRBJ2-2; the D gene is possibly TRBD2 (6 bases). Trimming took off 6 bases at V and 6 bases at J, with 8 bases between the two ends. Germline-derived CDR1 and CDR2 are MNHEY and SVGAGI. The CDR3 is made up of 12 amino acids. Here the CDR3 reads CASRRGSGELFF. The CDR3 coding sequence is TGTGCCAGCAGACGGGGGTCCGGGGAGCTGTTTTTT.

This clone turned up a few times. V and J are TRBV19 and TRBJ1-6, with D perhaps TRBD1 (6 bases). Per the germline V gene, CDR1 is LNHDA and CDR2 is SQIVND (reference sequence). V was trimmed by 6 bases and J by 7 bases, leaving 13 bases between them. This CDR3 comprises 14 residues. Here the CDR3 DNA reads TGTGCCAGTAGCCAACAGGGAACCAATTCACCCCTCCACTTT. Its protein is CASSQQGTNSPLHF.

This clone was observed a few times. V gene TRBV7-3 combines with J gene TRBJ2-2; 8 nucleotides line up with TRBD1. The germline V gene has CDR1 SGHTA and CDR2 FQGTGA. This CDR3 has 19 residues. The V and J ends lost 4 bases and 4 bases, in that order; junction bases with no gene match: 17. The CDR3 DNA reads TGTGCCAGCAGCTCCCGGGACAGGTCGAAGACACGAACCACCGGGGAGCTGTTTTTT. Its protein product is CASSSRDRSKTRTTGELFF.

Of note for this clone: The sample carries other DNA sequences with the same CDR3. This chain connects TRBV6-5 to TRBJ1-1; 8 bases are shared with TRBD1. From germline, CDR1 is MNHEY and CDR2 SVGAGI. V lost 6 bases and J lost 4; bases outside the gene matches: 4. The CDR3 has 13 residues. The chain's CDR3 is CASRSGGGTEAFF. CDR3 nucleotides: TGTGCCAGCAGATCAGGGGGCGGCACTGAAGCTTTCTTT.

The rearrangement uses TRBV2 and TRBJ1-6; TRBD1 matches at 8 bases. CDR3 length: 16 residues. The trim removed 6 bases at V and 3 bases at J, leaving 7 bases unmatched. Germline CDR1 SNHLY, CDR2 FYNNEI. DNA for the CDR3: TGTGCCAGCAGGGAGGACAGGGCCTACTATAATTCACCCCTCCACTTT. Translated, it gives CASREDRAYYNSPLHF.

The chain combines TRBV24-1 with TRBJ1-5, with a weak D call TRBD1 (6 bases). This CDR3 has 14 residues. The germline CDR1 and CDR2 sequences are KGHDR and SFDVKD. V was clipped by 5 bases and J by 0 bases, with 7 bases between them. CDR3 coding DNA: TGTGCCACCAGTGCAGGGGATAGCAATCAGCCCCAGCATTTT. Protein product: CATSAGDSNQPQHF.

V and J are TRBV4-2 and TRBJ2-1; D perhaps matches TRBD1 (5 bases). V was cut by 0 bases and J by 2 bases, with 8 bases left in between. This CDR3 is built from 15 residues. Germline lookup yields CDR1 LGHNA and CDR2 YNFKEQ. The CDR3 loop is CASSQEQGAYNEQFF. In nucleotides, the CDR3 is TGTGCCAGCAGCCAAGAGCAAGGGGCCTACAATGAGCAGTTCTTC.

The chain has TRBV3-1 (or the pseudogene TRBV3-2) and TRBJ1-2; D unclear. This CDR3 has 12 amino acids. V lost 3 bases to trimming and J lost 4 bases, with 6 bases between them. CDR1 is LGHDT and CDR2 is YNNKEL in the germline V gene (reference sequence). In DNA form, the CDR3 reads TGTGCCAGCAGCCAGGAGGGCTATGGCTACACCTTC. It yields the protein CASSQEGYGYTF.

The gene calls are TRBV5-1 and TRBJ2-1; 7 bases map to TRBD2. Germline V CDR1 and CDR2: SGHRS, YFSETQ. J was trimmed by 2 bases and V by 2 bases; bases with no gene match: 1. The CDR3 consists of 14 residues. This chain's CDR3 is CASSFGLAYNEQFF. The CDR3 coding sequence is TGCGCCAGCAGCTTTGGACTAGCCTACAATGAGCAGTTCTTC.

The chain links TRBV19 to TRBJ2-3; 10 bases align to TRBD2. This CDR3 comprises 15 residues. After removal of 1 base from V and 6 bases from J, the junction contained 4 bases not matched to a gene. Germline V lookup: CDR1 LNHDA, CDR2 SQIVND (reference sequence). CDR3 bases: TGTGCCAGTAGTATAGCAGCGGGGGGGCTTGATACGCAGTATTTT. Its protein product is CASSIAAGGLDTQYF.